These T cell receptor beta chains were read from a single sample in a study of shared clonotypes between healthy human individuals. Here immunoSEQ multiplex PCR was the method, and the copy in TCRdb shows in-frame clones only, minus some. Of 2.3 million or so clones listed, 85% to 95% are singletons. Source material: naive CD4+ T cells from PBMCs. These receptor sequences come from a man aged 18-30 years in good health. Some clones in this sample may be carry-over from other donors' samples. The conserved cysteine and the conserved F or W are not part of the CDR3 here. A D gene is named only where the DNA matches it firmly.

>NA|TRBV28|TRBJ1-5
ASSLWGFDQPQH
>NA|TRBV5-1|TRBJ2-1
ASSRGAEPYNEQF
>TRBD1|TRBV28|TRBJ2-1
ASSRQGALVNEQF
>TRBD1|TRBV5-8|TRBJ1-1
ASSATGGLLKAF
>TRBD1|TRBV5-1|TRBJ1-4
ASSSRTGGKLF
>NA|TRBV19|TRBJ2-2
ASSIPNTGELF
>NA|TRBV9|TRBJ2-7
ASSKGDSYEQY
>NA|TRBV10-3|TRBJ1-2
AIRGHGVTGYT
>NA|TRBV10-1|TRBJ2-1
ASSESRARLYEQF
>NA|TRBV5-1|TRBJ2-5
ASSLGDGPPETQY
>TRBD1|TRBV11-3|TRBJ2-1
ASSWGQYNEQF
>NA|TRBV27|TRBJ2-1
ASTPRLESHEQF
>TRBD2|TRBV5-1|TRBJ2-1
ASSLARIAGAYNEQF
>TRBD2|TRBV7-3|TRBJ2-7
ASSASGHPSYEQY
>TRBD2|TRBV9|TRBJ2-3
ASSVGTTSGIRYTQY
>TRBD1|TRBV10-3|TRBJ1-1
AISLDRGGGAF
>NA|TRBV10-3|TRBJ1-3
AITPQPDRNTIY
>NA|TRBV7-2|TRBJ2-1
ASSFRVQDEQF
>NA|TRBV28|TRBJ2-7
ASSYGTPRYEQY
>TRBD2|TRBV28|TRBJ2-2
ASSWGSVTGGPFTGELF
>NA|TRBV5-1|TRBJ1-1
ASSLTVSNTEAF
>NA|TRBV15|TRBJ2-7
ATSRGGQGEQY
>TRBD1|TRBV6-4|TRBJ2-4
ASSAQGAVKNIQY
>NA|TRBV7-9|TRBJ1-2
ASSLGDRTNYGYT
>NA|TRBV7-9|TRBJ1-2
ASSGGVWEGYGYT
>NA|TRBV15|TRBJ1-4
ATSRGRLDTITNEKLF
>NA|TRBV27|TRBJ2-7
ATRGYSYEQY
>TRBD2|TRBV2|TRBJ2-7
ASSQEASGYEQY
>NA|TRBV28|TRBJ2-7
ASSLSLQQQY
>NA|TRBV4-2|TRBJ1-1
ASSQDRWGDGGEAF
>NA|TRBV5-1|TRBJ2-7
ASSPELALSSYEQY
>TRBD2|TRBV9|TRBJ2-3
ASSVGSGRTADTQY
>NA|TRBV11-2|TRBJ2-1
ASSLGLVTRDEQF
>NA|TRBV5-8|TRBJ1-5
ASSFGGSNQPQH
>NA|TRBV11-2|TRBJ2-3
ATRLVTDTQY
>NA|TRBV18|TRBJ1-1
ASVKDTEAF
>TRBD2|TRBV2|TRBJ2-2
ASSDGLAGTGELF
>NA|TRBV5-1|TRBJ1-5
ASSVGGSNNQPQH
>TRBD1|TRBV7-2|TRBJ1-4
ASSDRDRVGRVF
>NA|TRBV9|TRBJ1-3
ASNSYGNTIY
>NA|TRBV2|TRBJ2-1
ASSVVASGISGKF
>NA|TRBV30|TRBJ1-1
AWRLGTLNTEAF
>NA|TRBV7-9|TRBJ1-5
ASSHGFNQPQH
>NA|TRBV10-3|TRBJ1-2
ATSDRNYGYT
>NA|TRBV5-1|TRBJ2-5
ASSLGTAYQETQY